The rows below give T cell receptor beta chains drawn from one sample of a study of shared clonotypes between healthy human individuals. The protocol was immunoSEQ multiplex PCR, while the TCRdb copy is restricted to in-frame clones and leaves out a portion. The sample lists some 2 million clones, approximately 94% seen once, with more than 0.95% in the top ten. The sequenced sample was naive CD8+ T cells sorted from blood. The receptors were gathered from a man aged 18-30 years in good health. The CDR3 runs from the conserved cysteine through the conserved F or W. The D gene is left open where the match is weak. Rows give clone size only sometimes, using once, few, many, or a class for an expanded clone.

v_call	d_call	clone_size	j_call	cdr3_nt	cdr3_aa
TRBV7-9	TRBD1	.	TRBJ2-7	TGTGCCAGCAGCTTTGGACAGGCCTACTCCTACGAGCAGTACTTC	CASSFGQAYSYEQYF
TRBV27	TRBD2	.	TRBJ2-7	TGTGCCAGCAGCCACGGGACTAGCGGGGGGGCCTACGAGCAGTACTTC	CASSHGTSGGAYEQYF
TRBV5-4	.	.	TRBJ2-7	TGTGCCAGCAGCTTGGACAGGACCTACGAGCAGTACTTC	CASSLDRTYEQYF
TRBV7-7	.	.	TRBJ2-5	TGTGCTAGCAGCTTGGGCCAACAAGAGACCCAGTACTTC	CASSLGQQETQYF
TRBV30	TRBD1	.	TRBJ1-2	TGTGCCTGGAAATCGACAGGGATGGAGGGCTACACCTTC	CAWKSTGMEGYTF
TRBV5-4	.	.	TRBJ2-7	TGTGCCAGCAGCTTCGGAAGGGGGATATACGAGCAGTACTTC	CASSFGRGIYEQYF
TRBV9	.	.	TRBJ2-1	TGTGCCAGCAGCGTAGACGGGGAGCAGTTCTTC	CASSVDGEQFF
TRBV5-4	.	.	TRBJ2-3	TGTGCCAGCAGCTCGGTCTGGGAGAGTGGTGGAGATACGCAGTATTTT	CASSSVWESGGDTQYF
TRBV30	.	.	TRBJ1-2	TGTGCCTGGAGTGAGGGGGGCGCCCGGGGCTACACCTTC	CAWSEGGARGYTF
TRBV7-2	TRBD2	.	TRBJ2-1	TGTGCCAGCAGCTTCCTGACTAGCGCGTACAATGAGCAGTTCTTC	CASSFLTSAYNEQFF
TRBV2	TRBD2	.	TRBJ2-5	TGTGCCAGCAGTGAAGCGGCGGGAGGAGAGACCCAGTACTTC	CASSEAAGGETQYF
TRBV27	.	.	TRBJ2-1	TGTGCCAGCAGTTTGACCCTCGGGAATGAGCAGTTCTTC	CASSLTLGNEQFF
TRBV11-2	TRBD1	.	TRBJ2-7	TGTGCCAGCAGCCCCGACAGGGGAATCTACGAGCAGTACTTC	CASSPDRGIYEQYF
TRBV27	.	.	TRBJ2-7	TGTGCCAGCAGTTTTGCGACAGCGGCCTACGAGCAGTACTTC	CASSFATAAYEQYF
TRBV30	.	.	TRBJ2-7	TGTGCCTGGAGTGTTGCCAACGAGCAGTACTTC	CAWSVANEQYF
TRBV7-9	.	.	TRBJ1-1	TGTGCCAGCAGCTTAGGACTTCGGGAAGCTTTCTTT	CASSLGLREAFF
TRBV6-6	.	.	TRBJ1-2	TGTGCCAGCAGTTACAAGGACAGCGTAGCTAACTATGGCTACACCTTC	CASSYKDSVANYGYTF
TRBV19	TRBD1	.	TRBJ2-3	TGTGCCAGTAGGAGGGACAGCTTGGATACGCAGTATTTT	CASRRDSLDTQYF
TRBV29-1	.	.	TRBJ2-2	TGCAGCGTTGAAGGGTCCGGGGAGCTGTTTTTT	CSVEGSGELFF
TRBV4-1	.	once	TRBJ2-2	TGCGCCAGCAGCCTCCGGGACACAAACACCGGGGAGCTGTTTTTT	CASSLRDTNTGELFF
TRBV9	.	.	TRBJ2-2	TGTGCCAGCAGCTACCAAGGGGAGCTGTTTTTT	CASSYQGELFF
TRBV19	TRBD1	.	TRBJ2-7	TGTGCCAGATCGACAGGGTTCTCCTACGAGCAGTACTTC	CARSTGFSYEQYF
TRBV7-9	.	.	TRBJ2-1	TGTGCCAGCAGCTTAGTTGGGCAGAACAATGAGCAGTTCTTC	CASSLVGQNNEQFF
TRBV30	TRBD1	.	TRBJ2-7	TGTGCCTGGGCCCCGGGACAGGGGTACGAGCAGTACTTC	CAWAPGQGYEQYF
TRBV7-8	.	.	TRBJ2-7	TGTGCCAGCAGCTCGGAGGACTACGAGCAGTACTTC	CASSSEDYEQYF
TRBV28	.	.	TRBJ2-3	TGTGCCAGCACCCTTCAGGGGGGTGAAGATACGCAGTATTTT	CASTLQGGEDTQYF
TRBV13	.	.	TRBJ2-5	TGTGCCAGCAGCCTGAGCATTGGTGGGACCCAGTACTTC	CASSLSIGGTQYF
TRBV4-2	TRBD2	.	TRBJ2-1	TGTGCCAGCAGCCAACACCCTACTAGCGCCGAGACGGGGAATGAGCAGTTCTTC	CASSQHPTSAETGNEQFF
TRBV15	.	.	TRBJ2-7	TGTGCCACCAGTGAGTCAGGAGAAGGGTCCTACGAGCAGTACTTC	CATSESGEGSYEQYF
TRBV11-2	.	.	TRBJ1-2	TGTGCCAGCAGCTTAGAAAACTCAGGCACCCTTAACTATGGCTACACCTTC	CASSLENSGTLNYGYTF
TRBV6-4	TRBD2	.	TRBJ2-1	TGTGCCAGTCAGCCGGACCCGGGACTAGCTATCGATGAGCAGTTCTTC	CASQPDPGLAIDEQFF
TRBV7-9	.	.	TRBJ2-1	TGTGCCAGCAGCTTATGGCAGGGCTCCTACAATGAGCAGTTCTTC	CASSLWQGSYNEQFF
TRBV4-3	.	once	TRBJ2-1	TGCGCCAGCAGCCAGGTTGAGCCCGGATGGGGGGAGGACCTCTACAATGAGCAGTTCTTC	CASSQVEPGWGEDLYNEQFF
TRBV6-5	TRBD1	.	TRBJ1-2	TGTGCCAGCAGTTTCATACAGGGGGCTGCCTATGGCTACACCTTC	CASSFIQGAAYGYTF
TRBV7-8	TRBD1	.	TRBJ1-1	TGTGCCAGCAGCTTAGAAGAGGGGGCGCCCCCCTGGACTTTCTTT	CASSLEEGAPPWTFF
TRBV5-8	TRBD2	.	TRBJ2-1	TGTGCCAGCAGCTTGGCTACGGGGGGATACAATGAGCAGTTCTTC	CASSLATGGYNEQFF
TRBV5-1	TRBD1	.	TRBJ2-7	TGCGCCAGCAGCTTCTCGACAGGGTCGGGGTACGAGCAGTACTTC	CASSFSTGSGYEQYF
TRBV6-6	.	.	TRBJ1-1	TGTGCCAGCAGTTACGGGAGTGGTGAAGCTTTCTTT	CASSYGSGEAFF
TRBV4-3	.	.	TRBJ2-5	TGCGCCAGCAGCCAAGGTTTGTCGGGTAACCCCTTCCAAGAGACCCAGTACTTC	CASSQGLSGNPFQETQYF
TRBV30	.	.	TRBJ1-1	TGTGCCTGGAGTCCGTTTCTGTGGGGCGCCACTGAAGCTTTCTTT	CAWSPFLWGATEAFF
TRBV5-6	.	once	TRBJ2-1	TGTGCCAGCAGCCTCCGGGACTTTAACTACAATGAGCAGTTCTTC	CASSLRDFNYNEQFF
TRBV15	.	.	TRBJ1-4	TGTGCCACGCAGGGGATCGGAACTAATGAAAAACTGTTTTTT	CATQGIGTNEKLFF
TRBV5-1	.	.	TRBJ2-7	TGCGCCAGCAGCTTAACAGGGATAAGCTACGAGCAGTACTTC	CASSLTGISYEQYF
TRBV5-4	TRBD2	.	TRBJ2-7	TGTGCCAGCAGCCCCGGGGGAGGGACCTACGAGCAGTACTTC	CASSPGGGTYEQYF
TRBV5-4	TRBD1	.	TRBJ1-5	TGTGCCAGCAGCTTGGCCGGGACAGGGGGAGGGGTAGGGGATTTT	CASSLAGTGGGVGDF
TRBV1	.	.	TRBJ2-7	TGCACCAGCAGCCAAGATGTTCGGGAGGACTACGAGCAGTACTTC	CTSSQDVREDYEQYF
TRBV6-4	TRBD1	.	TRBJ2-3	TGTGCCAGCAGCGACCAGACAGGGGGGGCAGATACGCAGTATTTT	CASSDQTGGADTQYF
TRBV30	TRBD2	.	TRBJ2-2	TGTGCCTGGTCGTGGGCGGGGGCCGGGGAGCTGTTTTTT	CAWSWAGAGELFF
TRBV7-9	TRBD1	.	TRBJ1-5	TGTGCCAGCAGCTTGTCCGGGACAGGGGATCAGCCCCAGCATTTT	CASSLSGTGDQPQHF
TRBV19	.	.	TRBJ1-1	TGTGCCAGTAGGGGACCCGAGGCTGAAGCTTTCTTT	CASRGPEAEAFF
TRBV5-6	TRBD1	.	TRBJ1-5	TGTGCCAGCAGCACCGGACCGATTGATGGACAGGGGATAAGCCAGCCCCAGCATTTT	CASSTGPIDGQGISQPQHF
TRBV4-1	TRBD1	.	TRBJ1-2	TGCGCCAGCAGCCCCTGGACAGGGGACGGCTACACCTTC	CASSPWTGDGYTF
TRBV19	.	.	TRBJ2-2	TGTGCCACCTCCCTCGCGGCGAACACCGGGGAGCTGTTTTTT	CATSLAANTGELFF
TRBV27	.	.	TRBJ1-6	TGTGCCAGCAGTCCCTGGACGGATTATAATTCACCCCTCCACTTT	CASSPWTDYNSPLHF
TRBV7-8	.	once	TRBJ2-7	TGTGCCAGCAGCTTAGAGATGACCTACGAGCAGTACTTC	CASSLEMTYEQYF
TRBV5-6	TRBD1	once	TRBJ2-7	TGTGCCAGCAGCTTTGGACAGGGGGCCCACGAGCAGTACTTC	CASSFGQGAHEQYF
TRBV27	TRBD2	.	TRBJ2-2	TGTGCCAGCAGTTTACCGGGACTAGCCGGGGAGCTGTTTTTT	CASSLPGLAGELFF
TRBV9	.	.	TRBJ2-1	TGTGCCAGCAGCGTAGTGGGCGGGGAGGATGAGCAGTTCTTC	CASSVVGGEDEQFF
TRBV7-9	.	.	TRBJ2-5	TGTGCCAGCAGCTCACTACTAGTTCGATTCCAAGAGACCCAGTACTTC	CASSSLLVRFQETQYF